Presented here are 18 T cell receptor beta chains from one specimen sequenced in a study of cytomegalovirus exposure and HLA in healthy donors. PCR amplification relied on 60 Vbeta primers (plus 13 Jbeta primers). Libraries were prepared by immunoSEQ multiplex PCR; TCRdb keeps only in-frame clonotypes and omits some of them. The ten most abundant clones cover about an eighth of a sample with some 55,000 clones. Input material: PBMCs. The receptor set was obtained from a man younger than 30 in good health and CMV-seropositive.

Worth noting for this clone: This sample also contains other DNA sequences that code for the same CDR3. This chain joins TRBV19 and TRBJ2-7; TRBD1 might be the D (6 bases). Germline V gene sequence: CDR1 LNHDA, CDR2 SQIVND (reference sequence). Trimming took 6 bases from V and 4 from J, leaving 25 bases between them. The CDR3 totals 17 residues. CDR3 region: CASRQQGTIDYGYEQYF. The CDR3 DNA follows: TGTGCCAGTAGACAACAGGGTACCATAGACTATGGGTACGAGCAGTACTTC. The full variable domain, rest sourced from reference TRBV19 and TRBJ2-7, is DGGITQSPKYLFRKEGQNVTLSCEQNLNHDAMYWYRQDPGQGLRLIYYSQIVNDFQKGDIAEGYSVSREKKESFPLTVTSAQKNPTAFYLCASRQQGTIDYGYEQYFGPGTRLTVT.

Frequency places this clone as medium-sized. The rearrangement uses TRBV30 and TRBJ2-3; 8 bases are shared with TRBD2. From germline, CDR1 is GTSNPN and CDR2 SVGIG (reference sequence). The V and J ends lost 4 bases and 2 bases, in that order; junction bases with no gene match: 5. The CDR3 is made up of 14 amino acids. In DNA form, the CDR3 reads TGTGCCTGGAAGGACGGGAGGGACACAGATACGCAGTATTTT. It translates to CAWKDGRDTDTQYF. The full variable domain, its missing parts supplied by reference TRBV30 and TRBJ2-3, is SQTIHQWPATLVQPVGSPLSLECTVEGTSNPNLYWYRQAAGRGLQLLFYSVGIGQISSEVPQNLSASRPQDRQFILSSKKLLLSDSGFYLCAWKDGRDTDTQYFGPGTRLTVL.

The chain carries TRBV15 and TRBJ2-7; D is unclear. Trimming removed 0 bases at V and 2 bases at J, with 8 bases between. CDR1 is LNHNV and CDR2 is YYDKDF in the germline V gene (reference sequence). This CDR3 is built from 14 residues. The CDR3: CATSRDLAAYEQYF. In nucleotides, the CDR3 is TGTGCCACCAGCAGAGATTTGGCAGCCTACGAGCAGTACTTC.

The genes are TRBV6-6 and TRBJ1-2, with TRBD1 identical over 10 bases. This CDR3 is 16 amino acids long. V lost 2 bases and J lost 1; bases outside the gene matches: 4. CDR1 is MNHNY and CDR2 is SVGAGI in the germline V gene (reference sequence). The CDR3 region is CASSYRTGGLNYGYTF. CDR3 nucleotides: TGTGCCAGCAGTTACAGGACAGGGGGGCTTAACTATGGCTACACCTTC.

V gene TRBV2 combines with J gene TRBJ2-1; D possibly corresponds to TRBD2 (5 bases). This CDR3 is built from 16 residues. Per germline, CDR1 SNHLY and CDR2 FYNNEI. Trimming took off 1 base at V and 0 bases at J, with 10 bases between the two ends. This chain's CDR3 is CASSEETIPSYNEQFF. The CDR3 DNA follows: TGTGCCAGCAGTGAAGAGACTATCCCCTCCTACAATGAGCAGTTCTTC.

The chain carries TRBV11-2 and TRBJ2-3; 11 bases are a match to TRBD2. The germline CDR1 and CDR2 sequences are SGHAT and FQNNGV. J gave up 4 bases and V 6 bases, and 6 bases lay outside the gene matches. The CDR3 is 15 amino acids. This CDR3 is CASRRLAGLADTQYF. The CDR3 region has the DNA TGTGCCAGCAGACGACTAGCGGGATTAGCAGATACGCAGTATTTT.

The chain combines TRBV9 with TRBJ2-1, with TRBD1 as a possible D gene (6 bases). Germline CDR1 reads SGDLS; CDR2 reads YYNGEE. The CDR3 runs to 15 residues. Trimming took off 2 bases at V and 10 bases at J, with 19 bases between the two ends. The CDR3 bases are TGTGCCAGCAGCGTCCGGACAACATCTGGGGGCGAGCAGTTCTTC. It translates to CASSVRTTSGGEQFF. Complete variable domain (other parts from reference TRBV9 and TRBJ2-1): DSGVTQTPKHLITATGQRVTLRCSPRSGDLSVYWYQQSLDQGLQFLIQYYNGEERAKGNILERFSAQQFPDLHSELNLSSLELGDSALYFCASSVRTTSGGEQFFGPGTRLTVL.

This chain uses TRBV19 with TRBJ1-3; 8 nucleotides match TRBD1. The CDR3 is 17 amino acids. CDR1 LNHDA and CDR2 SQIVND come from the germline V gene (reference sequence). The trim removed 10 bases at V and 4 bases at J, leaving 18 bases unmatched. The CDR3 DNA follows: TGTGCCACCAAGGGACAGGAAGGCGCTCTTACGGGAAACACCATATATTTT. This encodes CATKGQEGALTGNTIYF.

The chain links TRBV5-1 to TRBJ1-2, with D possibly matching TRBD1 (6 bases). The V gene's germline CDR1 is SGHRS and CDR2 YFSETQ. With 1 base removed from V and 4 bases from J, the gap between germline ends came to 8 bases. The CDR3 extends over 13 amino acids. The CDR3 bases are TGCGCCAGCAGCTTGTCACAGGGCTATGGCTACACCTTC. This encodes CASSLSQGYGYTF.

The rearrangement joins TRBV5-3 to TRBJ2-3; 7 bases are a match to TRBD2. TRBV5-3 is sorted into the ORF group, with uncertain function. V shed 4 bases, J shed 0 bases, and the junction held 5 bases outside the gene matches. The CDR3 extends over 15 amino acids. The CDR3 is CARSRGLVSTDTQYF. DNA for the CDR3: TGTGCCAGAAGCCGCGGACTAGTGAGCACAGATACGCAGTATTTT.

In nucleotides, the CDR3 is TGTGCCAGCACTCCGGGACAGTCCCGTCTTGGCTACACCTTC. This sequence encodes CASTPGQSRLGYTF. This chain joins TRBV6-1 and TRBJ1-2; 7 positions agree with TRBD1. The CDR3 has 14 residues. Germline lookup yields CDR1 MNHNS and CDR2 SASEGT. V trimming: 7 bases; J trimming: 7 bases; junction bases outside the gene matches: 12.

The rearrangement uses TRBV11-3 and TRBJ2-3, with no clear D. Deletions cut 5 bases from V and 3 bases from J, with 12 bases between. The CDR3 runs to 14 residues. Germline values: CDR1 SGHNT, CDR2 YENEEA. CDR3 in DNA: TGTGCCAGCAGCCTCTTCGGTGCTACAGATACGCAGTATTTT. Its translation is CASSLFGATDTQYF.

The CDR3: CASISDQGHHEQYF. CDR3 nucleotide sequence: TGTGCCAGCATCTCTGACCAGGGGCACCACGAGCAGTACTTC. V gene TRBV28 combines with J gene TRBJ2-7, with a weak D call TRBD1 (6 bases). The CDR3 consists of 14 residues. Germline CDR1 is MDHEN and CDR2 is SYDVKM. V was trimmed by 7 bases and J by 5 bases, leaving 18 bases between them. The whole variable domain, filled in from reference TRBV28 and TRBJ2-7, reads DVKVTQSSRYLVKRTGEKVFLECVQDMDHENMFWYRQDPGLGLRLIYFSYDVKMKEKGDIPEGYSVSREKKERFSLILESASTNQTSMYLCASISDQGHHEQYFGPGTRLTVT.

V gene TRBV4-1 combines with J gene TRBJ2-3; TRBD2 is a possible D gene (6 bases). The CDR3 has 14 residues. Germline CDR1 is MGHRA and CDR2 is YSYEKL. Trimming took 6 bases from V and 1 from J, leaving 11 bases between them. The CDR3 protein is CASSRVAGTDTQYF. CDR3 bases: TGCGCCAGCAGTAGGGTAGCGGGCACAGATACGCAGTATTTT.

CDR3 in amino acids: CASSQTWEGQVGELFF. In nucleotides, the CDR3 is TGTGCCAGCAGCCAAACCTGGGAGGGCCAAGTCGGGGAGCTGTTTTTT. The rearrangement links TRBV21-1 to TRBJ2-2; TRBD2, the table's D call, lacks a check against the DNA. TRBV21-1 has pseudogene status. The CDR3 is 16 amino acids.

The gene calls are TRBV18 and TRBJ1-1, with a possible D match to TRBD1 (6 bases). Trimming stripped 2 bases from V and 6 bases from J, with 13 bases between. The germline V gene has CDR1 KGHSH and CDR2 LQKENI. This CDR3 is built from 14 residues. For the CDR3, the DNA is TGTGCCAGCTCACCAATGGACAGCCCGGCTGAAGCTTTCTTT. Protein product: CASSPMDSPAEAFF.

The chain combines TRBV5-1 with TRBJ1-2, with TRBD1 as a possible D gene (5 bases). This CDR3 region has 12 residues. CDR1 is SGHRS and CDR2 is YFSETQ in the germline V gene. With 3 bases removed from V and 4 bases from J, the gap between germline ends came to 7 bases. This CDR3 is CASSYGGYGYTF. CDR3 sequence (DNA): TGCGCCAGCAGCTACGGGGGCTATGGCTACACCTTC.

This chain joins TRBV27 and TRBJ1-5; a weak D match, TRBD1 (6 bases). V lost 5 bases, J lost 15 bases, and 20 bases lay in between. CDR1 MNHEY and CDR2 SMNVEV come from the germline V gene (reference sequence). The CDR3 is 13 residues long. DNA for the CDR3: TGTGCCAGCAGTGAGACCCCAAGGGGGGGGAGGCATTTT. Translated: CASSETPRGGRHF.